Listed below are T cell receptor beta chains from one sample, sequenced in a study of blood T cell repertoires in COVID-19. The data were produced by immunoSEQ multiplex PCR, yet TCRdb's version contains in-frame clones alone and is incomplete. Of about 350,000 clones listed, about 92% are singletons. Sequencing was performed on peripheral blood. The source is an older woman with COVID-19, enrolled during active disease. Both conserved end residues are part of each CDR3. Each record gives: J gene, D gene, V gene, clone size, CDR3 DNA, CDR3 protein. D genes are given only for firm matches. Clone size is not always given. Where it is, it says once, few, many or a class for expanded clones.

TRBJ1-1	-	TRBV7-9	-	TGTGCCAGCAGCTTGGCCGGCGTCGGGGGGAACACTGAAGCTTTCTTT	CASSLAGVGGNTEAFF
TRBJ1-2	-	TRBV4-1	once	TGCGCCAGCAGCCAAGCAGGGCAGGCTAACTATGGCTACACCTTC	CASSQAGQANYGYTF
TRBJ1-5	TRBD1	TRBV4-2	-	TGTGCCAGCAGCCAAGTGGTTGGACAGGGCTACAATCAGCCCCAGCATTTT	CASSQVVGQGYNQPQHF
TRBJ2-5	-	TRBV18	-	TGTGCCAGCTCGCCCAGGACAGCGCAAGAGACCCAGTACTTC	CASSPRTAQETQYF
TRBJ1-4	-	TRBV5-1	-	TGCGCCAGCAGCTTGGGACTATCGGAAAAACTGTTTTTT	CASSLGLSEKLFF
TRBJ2-3	-	TRBV20-1	-	TGCAGTGCTAGTCGGACGGGAGCGGGCGCAGATACGCAGTATTTT	CSASRTGAGADTQYF
TRBJ1-1	TRBD1	TRBV10-2	-	TGCGCCAGCAGTCCTCCGGACAGGATTAACACTGAAGCTTTCTTT	CASSPPDRINTEAFF
TRBJ1-1	-	TRBV13	-	TGTGCCAGCAGCTTAGCCCAGAACACTGAAGCTTTCTTT	CASSLAQNTEAFF
TRBJ1-2	-	TRBV7-8	-	TGTGCCAGCAGCTTAGAGGGGGGAGGGAAAGACTATGGCTACACCTTC	CASSLEGGGKDYGYTF
TRBJ1-2	TRBD1	TRBV4-1	-	TGCGCCAGCAGCCAACGCCCGGGACAGGGCTATGGCTACACCTTC	CASSQRPGQGYGYTF
TRBJ2-7	TRBD1	TRBV29-1	-	TGCAGCGTTGAAGTCCCGACAGGGCGGGAGCAGTACTTC	CSVEVPTGREQYF
TRBJ2-4	-	TRBV10-2	-	TGCGCCAGCAGCCGGGTCGAAAACATTCAGTACTTC	CASSRVENIQYF
TRBJ1-2	-	TRBV7-8	-	TGTGCCAGCAGCTTGCGGCTCCAAGGTGCGGGAAACTATGGCTACACCTTC	CASSLRLQGAGNYGYTF
TRBJ1-1	-	TRBV10-3	-	TGTGCCATCACTCAAGGACAGAAGAACACTGAAGCTTTCTTT	CAITQGQKNTEAFF
TRBJ1-1	-	TRBV11-2	-	TGTGCCAGCAGCACCCAGGGTAACACTGAAGCTTTCTTT	CASSTQGNTEAFF
TRBJ2-2	-	TRBV9	-	TGTGCCAGCAGCGTAGATTTCTGGAGGAACACCGGGGAGCTGTTTTTT	CASSVDFWRNTGELFF
TRBJ1-5	-	TRBV2	-	TGTGCCAGCAGTGACCAGGGGAGAAATCAGCCCCAGCATTTT	CASSDQGRNQPQHF
TRBJ2-7	TRBD2	TRBV5-1	-	TGCGCCAGCAGCCCTGCCCCGACTAGCGGGGCCCTCGAGCAGTACTTC	CASSPAPTSGALEQYF
TRBJ2-2	-	TRBV6-5	-	TGTGCCTCCAGAATAGGGGCGCACACCGGGGAGCTGTTTTTT	CASRIGAHTGELFF
TRBJ2-2	-	TRBV7-8	-	TGTGCCAGCAGCGGGACACAGCGTAGCGCGAACACCGGGGAGCTGTTTTTT	CASSGTQRSANTGELFF
TRBJ1-3	-	TRBV4-1	-	TGCGCCAGCAGCCAAGACGACAGCCTTTACTCTGGAAACACCATATATTTT	CASSQDDSLYSGNTIYF
TRBJ1-1	-	TRBV6-4	-	TGTGCCAGCAGTAGGAACGGACAAGCGAACACTGAAGCTTTCTTT	CASSRNGQANTEAFF
TRBJ1-2	-	TRBV7-9	-	TGTGCCAGCAGCTTAAACAGTGGCTATGGCTACACCTTC	CASSLNSGYGYTF
TRBJ2-1	TRBD1	TRBV27	-	TGTGCCAGCAGTTCCCGACAGGGAGAGCAGTTCTTC	CASSSRQGEQFF
TRBJ2-7	-	TRBV7-8	-	TGTGCCAGCAACCAACAGGGGGGGGGCCTTTCCTACGAGCAGTACTTC	CASNQQGGGLSYEQYF
TRBJ1-1	TRBD1	TRBV19	-	TGTGCCAGTAGCGCGTTGGACAGGGGGCGCAGGGCCCCTGAAGCTTTCTTT	CASSALDRGRRAPEAFF
TRBJ1-5	TRBD1	TRBV28	once	TGTGCCAGCAGTTCCGGGACAGGGCCCAATCAGCCCCAGCATTTT	CASSSGTGPNQPQHF
TRBJ2-1	-	TRBV30	once	TGTGCCTGGAGTCCAACAGGGAATGAGCAGTTCTTC	CAWSPTGNEQFF
TRBJ2-7	-	TRBV15	-	TGTGCCACCAGCAGAGATTTAGGGGGCGAGCAGTACTTC	CATSRDLGGEQYF
TRBJ2-2	-	TRBV5-1	-	TGCGCCAGCTCCCCCTCAGTTCCGAACACCGGGGAGCTGTTTTTT	CASSPSVPNTGELFF